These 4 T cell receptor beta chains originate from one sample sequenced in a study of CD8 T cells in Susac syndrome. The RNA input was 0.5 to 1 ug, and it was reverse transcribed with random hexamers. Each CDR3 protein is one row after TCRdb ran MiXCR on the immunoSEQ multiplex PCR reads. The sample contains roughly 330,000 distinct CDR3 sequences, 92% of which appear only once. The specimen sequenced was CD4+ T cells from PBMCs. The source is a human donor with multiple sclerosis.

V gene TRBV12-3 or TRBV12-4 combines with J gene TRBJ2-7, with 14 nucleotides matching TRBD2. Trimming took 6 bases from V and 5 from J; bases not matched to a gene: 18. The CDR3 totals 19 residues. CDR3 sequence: CASSRPRGLAGAFWHEQYF. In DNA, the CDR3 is TGTGCCAGCAGCCGACCCCGGGGACTAGCGGGAGCCTTTTGGCACGAGCAGTACTTC.

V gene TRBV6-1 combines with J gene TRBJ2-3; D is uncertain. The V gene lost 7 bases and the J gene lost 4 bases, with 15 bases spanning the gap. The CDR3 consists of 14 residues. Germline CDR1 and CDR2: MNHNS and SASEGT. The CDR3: CASTILVISDTQYF. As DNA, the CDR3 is TGTGCCAGCACTATCCTGGTTATTTCAGATACGCAGTATTTT.

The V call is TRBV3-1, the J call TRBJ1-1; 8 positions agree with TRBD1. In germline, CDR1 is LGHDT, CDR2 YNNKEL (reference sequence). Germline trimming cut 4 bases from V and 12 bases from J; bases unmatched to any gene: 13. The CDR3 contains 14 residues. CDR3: CASSPSPGTGSPFF. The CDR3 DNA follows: TGTGCCAGCAGCCCCAGTCCCGGGACAGGATCTCCTTTCTTT.

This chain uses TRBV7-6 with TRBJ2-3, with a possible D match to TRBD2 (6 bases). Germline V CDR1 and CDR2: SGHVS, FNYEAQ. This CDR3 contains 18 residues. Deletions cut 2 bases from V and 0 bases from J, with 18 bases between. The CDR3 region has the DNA TGTGCCAGCAGCTTACGCCCCGGGACTCCCCAAAGCACAGATACGCAGTATTTT. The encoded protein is CASSLRPGTPQSTDTQYF. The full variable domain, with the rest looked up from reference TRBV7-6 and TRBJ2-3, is GAGVSQSPRYKVTKRGQDVALRCDPISGHVSLYWYRQALGQGPEFLTYFNYEAQQDKSGLPNDRFSAERPEGSISTLTIQRTEQRDSAMYRCASSLRPGTPQSTDTQYFGPGTRLTVL.